A single sample is the source of the 5 T cell receptor beta chains below, sequenced in a study of blood T cell repertoires in COVID-19. Produced via immunoSEQ multiplex PCR; TCRdb's table is partial and in-frame only. The data show hundreds of thousands of clones, around 90% seen once. The specimen sequenced was peripheral blood. These receptors were collected from a woman between 18 and 29 years old with acute or convalescent COVID-19.

The chain is built from TRBV2 and TRBJ2-1; TRBD1 is a possible D gene (5 bases). Germline V gives CDR1 SNHLY, CDR2 FYNNEI. The CDR3 runs to 13 residues. V shed 6 bases and J shed 5 bases, with 11 bases lying between them. This CDR3 is CASRDIVNNEQFF. The CDR3 region has the DNA TGTGCCAGCAGGGACATTGTGAACAATGAGCAGTTCTTC.

This chain links TRBV7-2 with TRBJ2-3; TRBD2 agrees at 8 bases. After removal of 2 bases from V and 0 bases from J, the junction contained 4 bases not matched to a gene. Germline V gives CDR1 SGHTA, CDR2 FQGNSA. The CDR3 covers 16 residues. This CDR3 reads CASSLNRGGSTDTQYF. For the CDR3, the DNA is TGTGCCAGCAGCTTAAACCGGGGGGGCAGCACAGATACGCAGTATTTT.

The V gene is TRBV10-3, the J gene TRBJ1-1; 8 bases are a match to TRBD1. Germline V gene data show CDR1 as ENHRY and CDR2 as SYGVKD. After removal of 5 bases from V and 3 bases from J, the junction contained 5 bases not matched to a gene. The length of the CDR3 is 14 residues. As DNA, the CDR3 is TGTGCCATCAGTCACAGGGGGACGGACACTGAAGCTTTCTTT. Its protein is CAISHRGTDTEAFF.

V and J are TRBV30 and TRBJ1-4; 7 nucleotides line up with TRBD1. Germline V lookup: CDR1 GTSNPN, CDR2 SVGIG (reference sequence). V shed 7 bases and J 2 bases; nucleotides not matched to a gene: 13. CDR3 size: 16 residues. The chain's CDR3 is CAFGGTAFRTNEKLFF. The CDR3 DNA is TGTGCCTTTGGCGGGACAGCATTTCGCACTAATGAAAAACTGTTTTTT.

CDR3 in DNA: TGTGCCAGTAGTCCCCAACTCGACAGGGTCAGGGGCTACACCTTC. It translates to CASSPQLDRVRGYTF. The chain joins TRBV19 to TRBJ1-2; 7 nucleotides align to TRBD1. Germline values: CDR1 LNHDA, CDR2 SQIVND (reference sequence). The length of the CDR3 is 15 residues. J was trimmed by 8 bases and V by 5 bases; bases with no gene match: 14.